Below, 7 T cell receptor beta chains from the same sample are listed, as sequenced in a study of early stage breast cancer tumors. Data came from immunoSEQ multiplex PCR; TCRdb stores just in-frame clones and leaves some out. The sample contains around 41,000 clones, approximately 72% of which appear only once. Sequencing input: blood. These receptors came from a person aged 45-65 years with breast cancer.

This chain joins TRBV7-6 and TRBJ2-3, with D maybe TRBD2 (6 bases). CDR1 and CDR2 from the germline V gene are SGHVS and FNYEAQ. The CDR3 is made up of 15 amino acids. Trimming took off 0 bases at V and 2 bases at J, with 9 bases between the two ends. For the CDR3, the DNA is TGTGCCAGCAGCTTAGCTAGCGGATCCACAGATACGCAGTATTTT. Residues: CASSLASGSTDTQYF.

This clone was observed a single time. The V and J genes are TRBV5-1 and TRBJ2-3; 15 bases agree with TRBD2. Germline V gives CDR1 SGHRS, CDR2 YFSETQ. The CDR3 is 18 amino acids. The V and J ends lost 4 bases and 5 bases, in that order; junction bases with no gene match: 11. The CDR3 loop is CASSAGLAGGPSGDTQYF. CDR3 bases: TGCGCCAGCAGCGCCGGACTAGCGGGAGGGCCCTCAGGAGATACGCAGTATTTT.

J is TRBJ2-3 and V is TRBV28, with D possibly matching TRBD2 (5 bases). The CDR3 has 14 amino acids. Germline V gene data show CDR1 as MDHEN and CDR2 as SYDVKM. V was clipped by 6 bases and J by 5 bases, with 15 bases between them. In DNA, the CDR3 is TGTGCCAGCAGCCTCGGGAAGAAGGGAGATACGCAGTATTTT. This sequence encodes CASSLGKKGDTQYF.

This chain uses TRBV5-6 with TRBJ1-1; D may be TRBD1 (6 bases). Germline CDR1 is SGHDT and CDR2 is YYEEEE. The CDR3 runs to 14 residues. Trimming removed 4 bases from V and 1 base from J, with 11 bases in between. The CDR3 DNA reads TGTGCCAGCAGCCAGCAGGGGTCGAACACTGAAGCTTTCTTT. Amino acids: CASSQQGSNTEAFF.

This chain joins TRBV5-1 and TRBJ1-1, with D possibly being TRBD1 (5 bases). The CDR3 covers 14 residues. V was shortened by 4 bases and J by 2 bases, with 12 bases between the two germline ends. Germline loops: CDR1 SGHRS, CDR2 YFSETQ. As DNA, the CDR3 is TGCGCCAGCAGCCCCACTGGGGCTAACACTGAAGCTTTCTTT. As protein: CASSPTGANTEAFF.

Only a few counts were recorded for this clone. The V gene is TRBV11-3, the J gene TRBJ2-4; D gene unclear. The ends were cut back, 4 bases at V and 10 bases at J, with 17 bases in the middle. Looked up from germline, CDR1 is SGHNT and CDR2 is YENEEA. This CDR3 comprises 14 residues. The CDR3 nucleotides are TGTGCCAGCAGCTCTCCTAGAGGTCATAAGATTCAGTACTTC. Its protein product is CASSSPRGHKIQYF.

The gene calls are TRBV7-2 and TRBJ1-2, with TRBD1 identical over 7 bases. Germline V gene lookup returns CDR1 SGHTA and CDR2 FQGNSA. The CDR3 is made up of 14 amino acids. With V trimmed by 0 bases and J by 2 bases, 0 bases remained unmatched. The CDR3 nucleotides are TGTGCCAGCAGCTTAGCGACAGGGAACTATGGCTACACCTTC. Protein: CASSLATGNYGYTF.